This T cell receptor beta chain was documented in a study of Ad26.COV2.S vaccination and SARS-CoV-2 variants. Noted treatment: some 20 received Ad26.COV2.S at low or high dose, single or two shots; about 5 received placebo; per-sample allocation not given. Collection of the samples took place on day 63 after the first injection of vaccine or placebo. Vaccination employed an Ad26 vector expressing the Wuhan-strain SARS-CoV-2 spike. Of note for this clone: Its specificity is not known.

Germline V gives CDR1 MNHNY, CDR2 SVGAGI (reference sequence). This CDR3 is 15 amino acids long. Deletions cut 2 bases from V and 0 bases from J, with 11 bases between. Findings and caveats of the study: Vaccine and placebo recipients had similar non-spike TCR breadth. Placebo recipients showed lower spike-specific TCR breadth than vaccinees. The TCR-based breadth and depth measures might underestimate overall T cell responses.

TCRdb's copy holds only in-frame clones and misses some; the assay was immunoSEQ multiplex PCR. The sample lists fewer than 600,000 clones, 89% seen once, with around 1.8% in the top ten. The sequenced sample was peripheral blood, obtained in a trial of Ad26.COV2.S vaccine versus placebo. The source of this sequence is a person aged 18-60 years who received the Ad26.COV2.S COVID-19 vaccine or a placebo. The chain uses TRBV6-6 and TRBJ2-7; unclear D gene. The CDR3 loop is CASSYGPEHSYEQYF. The CDR3 DNA reads as TGTGCCAGCAGTTACGGGCCCGAACACTCCTACGAGCAGTACTTC.